This is a list of T cell receptor beta chains from one sample in a study of blood T cell repertoires in COVID-19. Sequencing used immunoSEQ multiplex PCR; TCRdb keeps in-frame clones, though not all of them. The sample includes approximately 340,000 clones, about 83% seen only once; the top ten take approximately 3%. The specimen sequenced was peripheral blood. The receptor source for this set is a man younger than 45 with active or convalescent COVID-19. Both conserved end residues are part of each CDR3. The D gene is left open where the match is weak. Part of the rows lack a size; the others show once, few, many or a class for expanded clones.

abundance,j_gene,len,v_gene,d_gene,CDR3nt,CDR3aa
NA,TRBJ2-3,16,TRBV2,TRBD2,TGTGCCAGCAGCACTGGACTAGCGGGAGAGGCAGATACGCAGTATTTT,CASSTGLAGEADTQYF
NA,TRBJ2-7,15,TRBV7-9,NA,TGTGCCAGCAGCCCCCTAGGTCTTCCAACCTACGAGCAGTACTTC,CASSPLGLPTYEQYF
once,TRBJ2-1,17,TRBV5-4,TRBD2,TGTGCCAGCAGCGGGACTAGCGGGAGAATTTTGGGGAATGAGCAGTTCTTC,CASSGTSGRILGNEQFF
NA,TRBJ1-4,14,TRBV7-8,NA,TGTGCCAGCAGGACAGACAGCACTAATGAAAAACTGTTTTTT,CASRTDSTNEKLFF
NA,TRBJ1-2,13,TRBV6-4,NA,TGTGCCAGCAGTGACGGGGAGAGATCTGGCTACACCTTC,CASSDGERSGYTF
NA,TRBJ2-7,13,TRBV12-3/TRBV12-4,NA,TGTGCCAGCACTCCGGGGGGCCGCTACGAGCAGTACTTC,CASTPGGRYEQYF
NA,TRBJ2-7,15,TRBV20-1,TRBD2,TGCAGTGCTAGTACGCAGGCGGGAGGCCCCTACGAGCAGTACTTC,CSASTQAGGPYEQYF
NA,TRBJ2-7,14,TRBV7-2,TRBD2,TGTGCCAGCACCGCTAGCGGGGGACCCTACGAGCAGTACTTC,CASTASGGPYEQYF
NA,TRBJ2-7,16,TRBV9,NA,TGTGCCAGCAGCTCACAGGGGATTGCGGGGACCTACGAGCAGTACTTC,CASSSQGIAGTYEQYF
few,TRBJ2-1,16,TRBV7-3,NA,TGTGCCAGCAGTCAACAGACCCGTTCGACCTACAATGAGCAGTTCTTC,CASSQQTRSTYNEQFF
NA,TRBJ1-5,15,TRBV6-1,NA,TGTGCCAGCAGTGACAGGGCACCTAGCAATCAGCCCCAGCATTTT,CASSDRAPSNQPQHF
NA,TRBJ2-2,15,TRBV5-5,NA,TGTGCCAGCAGTTTCCTCAGGGGAAGCCCCGGGGAGCTGTTTTTT,CASSFLRGSPGELFF
NA,TRBJ1-3,14,TRBV2,NA,TGTGCCAGCAATCCACAGGCCTCTGGAAACACCATATATTTT,CASNPQASGNTIYF
once,TRBJ2-3,18,TRBV4-3,TRBD2,TGCGCCAGCAGCCAGGATCGCATTGTGACGGGGGGACGAGATACGCAGTATTTT,CASSQDRIVTGGRDTQYF